This TCR delta chain was retrieved from a study of gamma-delta T cells after stem cell transplantation. TCRdb re-called the RT-PCR reads via CATT. The sample carries some 2,400 delta-chain clones, approximately 22% recorded once. A remark on this clone: The junction and the germline gene differ at one end; a read error may be behind it. This specimen includes other DNA sequences encoding the same CDR3.

The CDR3 is made up of 21 amino acids. In germline, CDR1 is TSWWSYY, CDR2 QGS. The chain couples TRDV1 to TRDJ1; TRDD2 is a possible D gene (9 bases). The sequence was collected from a human donor. It is not recorded whose cells these are; they may come from a transplant donor. The material sequenced was gamma-delta T cells. The CDR3: CALGEPLPTKGIPGNTDKLIF. DNA for the CDR3: TGTGCCCTTGGGGAACCCCTTCCTACAAAGGGGATACCTGGAAACACCGATAAACTCATCTTT.